This TCR beta chain was recovered during a study of blood T cell repertoires in COVID-19. In the authors' workflow: Amplification with reference gene primers provided the estimates of nucleated cell counts. Measured with immunoSEQ multiplex PCR; TCRdb has only the in-frame clones, and not every one. Clone size and V and J calls were adopted from that table, with D and trimming inferred from the DNA. The sample includes tens of thousands of clones, about 89% of them seen just once. Per germline, CDR1 LNHDA and CDR2 SQIVND (reference sequence). This CDR3 spans 13 amino acids. Trimming cost V 4 bases and J 16 bases, with 19 bases left between them.

This sequence joins TRBV19 and TRBJ1-4, with no clear D. The clonotype comes from a man aged 60 to 75 with active or convalescent COVID-19. The specimen sequenced was peripheral blood. This chain's CDR3 is CASSTPPHVVPFF. CDR3 DNA: TGTGCCAGTAGTACCCCACCTCACGTAGTTCCGTTTTTT.